Below, 14 T cell receptor beta chains from the same sample are listed, as sequenced in a study of Ad26.COV2.S vaccination and SARS-CoV-2 variants. Clones were sequenced by immunoSEQ multiplex PCR, and TCRdb holds only the in-frame ones, with some missing. This sample has more than 400,000 clones, with 90% found just once. Treatment of the sample: roughly 19 received Ad26.COV2.S at low or high dose, single or two shots; about five received placebo; per-sample allocation not given. Day 63 following the first vaccine or placebo injection was when the samples were taken. The sample in question was peripheral blood, obtained in a trial of Ad26.COV2.S vaccine versus placebo. The receptors here all came from a person aged 18 to 65 who received the Ad26.COV2.S COVID-19 vaccine or a placebo.

This chain connects TRBV29-1 to TRBJ1-2, with 9 bases aligning to TRBD1. Germline V gene data show CDR1 as SQVTM and CDR2 as ANQGSEA. The CDR3 loop spans 13 amino acids. V shed 8 bases and J 6 bases; nucleotides not matched to a gene: 10. The CDR3 bases are TGCAGCTATAGGGGGGGACAGGGCAATGGCTACACCTTC. Translated: CSYRGGQGNGYTF.

The chain employs TRBV27 and TRBJ1-2; no clear D gene. Trimming stripped 5 bases from V and 5 bases from J, with 9 bases between. The CDR3 is 12 residues long. Germline V gives CDR1 MNHEY, CDR2 SMNVEV (reference sequence). The chain's CDR3 is CASSASGYGYTF. For the CDR3, the DNA is TGTGCCAGCAGTGCGTCAGGTTATGGCTACACCTTC.

J is TRBJ1-1 and V is TRBV2, with 7 bases fitting TRBD1. This CDR3 region has 15 residues. Trimming cost V 10 bases and J 5 bases; bases outside gene matches: 16. Per the germline V gene, CDR1 is SNHLY and CDR2 is FYNNEI. As DNA, the CDR3 is TGTGCCACCATGGTCAAAGGACAGGTGGGGACTGAAGCTTTCTTT. It codes for CATMVKGQVGTEAFF.

This clone came up once. The gene calls are TRBV10-3 and TRBJ2-5; TRBD1 is a possible D gene (6 bases). The CDR3 length is 15 residues. Trimming pared 2 bases from V and 2 bases from J, leaving 12 bases between. CDR1 is ENHRY and CDR2 is SYGVKD in the germline V gene. The CDR3: CAISEGQSPQETQYF. For the CDR3, the DNA is TGTGCCATCAGTGAGGGACAGAGCCCTCAAGAGACCCAGTACTTC.

The rearrangement joins TRBV6-5 to TRBJ2-1; 9 bases are a match to TRBD1. Looked up from germline, CDR1 is MNHEY and CDR2 is SVGAGI. Unmatched junction bases numbered 3, after V lost 4 bases and J lost 2 bases. This CDR3 is built from 15 residues. This CDR3 is CASSSTGGPYNEQFF. As DNA, the CDR3 is TGTGCCAGCAGTTCCACAGGGGGCCCCTACAATGAGCAGTTCTTC.

The CDR3 bases are TGTGCCAGCTCACCGCTCGCGGGATCCTCAGCCCAAGAGACCCAGTACTTC. Translated: CASSPLAGSSAQETQYF. This chain links TRBV18 with TRBJ2-5; D is possibly TRBD2 (6 bases). V was shortened by 3 bases and J by 1 base, with 18 bases between the two germline ends. The CDR3 loop spans 17 amino acids. Germline CDR1 KGHSH, CDR2 LQKENI. The variable domain in full, completed from reference TRBV18 and TRBJ2-5, reads NAGVMQNPRHLVRRRGQEARLRCSPMKGHSHVYWYRQLPEEGLKFMVYLQKENIIDESGMPKERFSAEFPKEGPSILRIQQVVRGDSAAYFCASSPLAGSSAQETQYFGPGTRLLVL.

The gene calls are TRBV29-1 and TRBJ2-7; the D is unclear. Per germline, CDR1 SQVTM and CDR2 ANQGSEA. The CDR3 runs 12 residues. This CDR3 is CIITATSYEQYF. The CDR3 DNA reads as TGCATTATAACAGCCACCTCCTACGAGCAGTACTTC.

The sample holds one count of this clone. This chain connects TRBV5-1 to TRBJ2-7, with 8 bases fitting TRBD1. This CDR3 region has 15 residues. The germline V gene encodes CDR1 SGHRS and CDR2 YFSETQ. The J segment lost 2 bases and the V segment lost 0 bases, leaving 4 bases of the junction unmatched. CDR3 nucleotide sequence: TGCGCCAGCAGCTTGGGGGGACAGGTGCCCTACGAGCAGTACTTC. It encodes CASSLGGQVPYEQYF.

The sample holds a few counts of this clone. The chain carries TRBV6-1 and TRBJ2-5; D possibly corresponds to TRBD1 (5 bases). The CDR3 totals 17 residues. CDR1 and CDR2 from the germline V gene are MNHNS and SASEGT. Trimming stripped 4 bases from V and 1 base from J, with 19 bases between. CDR3 residues: CASSGYWQGAGQETQYF. The CDR3 coding sequence is TGTGCCAGCAGTGGGTATTGGCAGGGCGCAGGCCAAGAGACCCAGTACTTC.

This clone was detected a few times. The rearrangement links TRBV14 to TRBJ1-6; unclear D gene. The germline gives CDR1 SGHDN, CDR2 FVKESK. The CDR3 totals 14 residues. With 0 bases removed from V and 5 bases from J, the gap between germline ends came to 5 bases. This CDR3 is CASSQDMDNSPLHF. The CDR3 DNA follows: TGTGCCAGCAGCCAAGACATGGATAATTCACCCCTCCACTTT.

The chain carries TRBV6-2 or TRBV6-3 and TRBJ2-7; weak D call: TRBD1 (5 bases). Germline assignment: CDR1 MNHEY and CDR2 SVGEGT. The germline V and J ends were trimmed by 0 bases and 7 bases, with 13 bases remaining between them. CDR3 length: 14 amino acids. CDR3 bases: TGTGCCAGCAGTTACTCAAGACAGTCAGTTGAGCAGTACTTC. It translates to CASSYSRQSVEQYF.

The chain couples TRBV7-2 to TRBJ2-4; 11 nucleotides line up with TRBD1. The CDR3 runs to 18 residues. Germline CDR1 reads SGHTA; CDR2 reads FQGNSA. Trimming took 1 base from V and 2 from J; bases not matched to a gene: 7. CDR3: CASSLVRDRGVSKNIQYF. The CDR3 nucleotides are TGTGCCAGCAGCTTAGTCAGGGACAGGGGGGTGTCCAAAAACATTCAGTACTTC.

The chain links TRBV7-9 to TRBJ2-1, with 11 bases that match TRBD2. Germline-derived CDR1 and CDR2 are SEHNR and FQNEAQ (reference sequence). The CDR3 consists of 15 residues. The junction had 3 bases not matched to a gene; V was cut back by 3 bases and J by 5 bases. The CDR3 sequence is CASSFSLAGDNEQFF. CDR3 nucleotide sequence: TGTGCCAGCAGCTTCTCACTAGCGGGAGACAATGAGCAGTTCTTC. Drawing the rest from reference TRBV7-9 and TRBJ2-1, the complete variable domain is DTGVSQNPRHKITKRGQNVTFRCDPISEHNRLYWYRQTLGQGPEFLTYFQNEAQLEKSRLLSDRFSAERPKGSFSTLEIQRTEQGDSAMYLCASSFSLAGDNEQFFGPGTRLTVL.

Details on this clone: Other DNA sequences within the sample encode an identical CDR3. The J gene is TRBJ2-3, the V gene TRBV9; either TRBD1 or TRBD2 may supply D (6 bases each). Trimming stripped 2 bases from V and 0 bases from J, with 10 bases between. Germline CDR1 and CDR2: SGDLS and YYNGEE. The CDR3 loop spans 15 amino acids. The CDR3 nucleotides read TGTGCCAGCAGCGTCGGGGGACAAAGCACAGATACGCAGTATTTT. Protein: CASSVGGQSTDTQYF.